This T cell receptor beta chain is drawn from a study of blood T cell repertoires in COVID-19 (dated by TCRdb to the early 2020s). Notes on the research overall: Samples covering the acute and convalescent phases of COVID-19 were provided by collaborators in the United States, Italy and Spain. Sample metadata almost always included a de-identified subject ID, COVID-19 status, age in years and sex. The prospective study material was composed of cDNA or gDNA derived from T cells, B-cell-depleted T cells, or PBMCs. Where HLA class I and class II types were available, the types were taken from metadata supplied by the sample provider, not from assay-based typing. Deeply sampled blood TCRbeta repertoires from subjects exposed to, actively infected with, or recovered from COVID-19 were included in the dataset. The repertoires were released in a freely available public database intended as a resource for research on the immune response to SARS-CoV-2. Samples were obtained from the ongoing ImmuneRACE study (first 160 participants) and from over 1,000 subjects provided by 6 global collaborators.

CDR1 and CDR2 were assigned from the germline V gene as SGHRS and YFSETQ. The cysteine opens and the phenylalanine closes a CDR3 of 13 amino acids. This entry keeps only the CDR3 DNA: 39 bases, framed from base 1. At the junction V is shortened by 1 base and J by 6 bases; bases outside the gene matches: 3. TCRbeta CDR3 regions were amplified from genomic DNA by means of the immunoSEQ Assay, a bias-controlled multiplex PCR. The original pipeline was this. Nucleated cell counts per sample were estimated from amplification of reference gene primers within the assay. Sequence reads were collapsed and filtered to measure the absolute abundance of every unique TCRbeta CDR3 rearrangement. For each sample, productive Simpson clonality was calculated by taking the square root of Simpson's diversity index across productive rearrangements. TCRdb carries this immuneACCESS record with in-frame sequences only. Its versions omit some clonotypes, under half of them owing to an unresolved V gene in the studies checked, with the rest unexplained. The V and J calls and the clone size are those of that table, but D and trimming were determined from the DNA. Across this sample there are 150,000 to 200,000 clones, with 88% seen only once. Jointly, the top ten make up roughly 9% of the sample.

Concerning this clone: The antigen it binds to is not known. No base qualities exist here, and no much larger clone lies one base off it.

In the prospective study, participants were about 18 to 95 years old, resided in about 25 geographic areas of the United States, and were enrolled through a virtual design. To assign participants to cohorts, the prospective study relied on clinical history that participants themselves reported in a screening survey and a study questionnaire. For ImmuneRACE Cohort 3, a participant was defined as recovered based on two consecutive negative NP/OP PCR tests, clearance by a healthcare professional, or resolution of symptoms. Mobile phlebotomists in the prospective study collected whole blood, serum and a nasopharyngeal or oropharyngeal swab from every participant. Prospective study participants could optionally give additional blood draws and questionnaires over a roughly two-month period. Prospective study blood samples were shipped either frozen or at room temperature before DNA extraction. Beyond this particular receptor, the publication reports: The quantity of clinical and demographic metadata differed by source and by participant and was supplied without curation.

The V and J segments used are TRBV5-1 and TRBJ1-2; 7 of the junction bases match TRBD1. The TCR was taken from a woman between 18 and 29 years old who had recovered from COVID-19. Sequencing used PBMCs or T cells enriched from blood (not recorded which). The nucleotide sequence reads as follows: TGCGCCAGCAGCTTGTCGCAGGGGGATGGCTACACCTTC. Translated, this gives CASSLSQGDGYTF.